Listed below are T cell receptor beta chains from one sample, sequenced in a study of T cell responses to AZD1222 COVID-19 vaccine. Assay used: immunoSEQ multiplex PCR; TCRdb lists only in-frame clones, some missing. The repertoire has around 140,000 clones, 70% to 90% of them found once; the top ten carry 7.9%. The material was peripheral blood, obtained 28 days after the second dose of the MenACWY control vaccine. Every receptor here comes from an adult who received the MenACWY meningococcal vaccine as a control. The CDR3 runs from the conserved cysteine through the conserved F or W. Each record gives: V gene, D gene, clone size, J gene, CDR3 DNA, CDR3 protein. D genes are given only for firm matches. Rows may omit the clone size; those that give it use once, few, many or a size class.

TRBV3-1/TRBV3-2,.,.,TRBJ1-4,TGTGCCAGCAGCCGTCGGACTATTAATGAAAAACTGTTTTTT,CASSRRTINEKLFF
TRBV5-1,TRBD1,.,TRBJ2-1,TGCGCCAGCAGCTACTTTTTCCTAGGGGGCGGCGGAAGCAATGAGCAGTTCTTC,CASSYFFLGGGGSNEQFF
TRBV6-6,TRBD2,.,TRBJ2-1,TGTGCCAGCAGTCCCCTGGACGGGGGGGCTAAAGATGAGCAGTTCTTC,CASSPLDGGAKDEQFF
TRBV7-9,TRBD1,.,TRBJ1-3,TGTGCCAGCAGCTCGAACAGGGGGAACCACTCTGGAAACACCATATATTTT,CASSSNRGNHSGNTIYF
TRBV19,TRBD1,once,TRBJ2-3,TGTGCCACCCGGTCCCGGGACAGGGGGCTCCCCACAGATACGCAGTATTTT,CATRSRDRGLPTDTQYF
TRBV19,.,.,TRBJ1-3,TGTGCCAGTAGTATCATAAACGGGCCAGGAAACACCATATATTTT,CASSIINGPGNTIYF
TRBV7-7,TRBD2,.,TRBJ2-3,TGTGCCAGCAGCCCAGGACTAGGTGCAGATACGCAGTATTTT,CASSPGLGADTQYF
TRBV19,.,.,TRBJ1-5,TGTGCCAGTAGTATAGACGGCACCGGTCGGGCCCAGCATTTT,CASSIDGTGRAQHF
TRBV2,TRBD1,.,TRBJ1-5,TGTGCCAGCAGGGCCTACAGGGGCGAAAGCAATCAGCCCCAGCATTTT,CASRAYRGESNQPQHF
TRBV9,TRBD1,.,TRBJ2-6,TGTGCCAGCAGCCTCAGAGGGGGCGATGACTCTGGGGCCAACGTCCTGACTTTC,CASSLRGGDDSGANVLTF
TRBV2,TRBD1,.,TRBJ2-7,TGTGCCAGCAGTGTGGAGACAGGGCCAAGCGAGCAGTACTTC,CASSVETGPSEQYF
TRBV4-2,TRBD2,.,TRBJ2-3,TGTGCCAGCAGCCTCGGCGGGGGGTGGGATACGCAGTATTTT,CASSLGGGWDTQYF
TRBV2,.,once,TRBJ1-1,TGTGCCAGCAGTGAAAGAGGAACTGAAGCTTTCTTT,CASSERGTEAFF
TRBV2,.,once,TRBJ2-1,TGTGCCAGCAGTGAAAATAGCGGGACAGTACTCAATGAGCAGTTCTTC,CASSENSGTVLNEQFF
TRBV5-1,.,.,TRBJ2-3,TGCGCCAGCAGCATGTACGGGACTCGGGGTACAGATACGCAGTATTTT,CASSMYGTRGTDTQYF
TRBV24-1,.,.,TRBJ1-5,TGTGCCACCAGTGACTCCCTCGGCCCTGGCGGTCAGCCCCAGCATTTT,CATSDSLGPGGQPQHF
TRBV10-1,TRBD1,.,TRBJ2-5,TGCGCCAGCAGTGCGGGGCTCGGGACAGGGTTGGAGACCCAGTACTTC,CASSAGLGTGLETQYF
TRBV6-5,.,.,TRBJ1-1,TGTGCCAGCAGAGCTATTTTGAACACTGAAGCTTTCTTT,CASRAILNTEAFF
TRBV5-1,.,.,TRBJ2-3,TGCGCCAGCAGTTTACTACAGTCTAAGCTTACGGCAGATACGCAGTATTTT,CASSLLQSKLTADTQYF
TRBV10-2,.,once,TRBJ1-6,TGCGCCAGCAGCGATCTGGTTTTACCCCTCCACTTT,CASSDLVLPLHF
TRBV10-3,.,.,TRBJ2-7,TGTGCCATCAGCGCTAGGGATAGTCAAAGCGAGCAGTACTTC,CAISARDSQSEQYF
TRBV30,.,.,TRBJ1-1,TGTGCCTGGGGGAGGGGGGATAGGAGCGGCACTGAAGCTTTCTTT,CAWGRGDRSGTEAFF